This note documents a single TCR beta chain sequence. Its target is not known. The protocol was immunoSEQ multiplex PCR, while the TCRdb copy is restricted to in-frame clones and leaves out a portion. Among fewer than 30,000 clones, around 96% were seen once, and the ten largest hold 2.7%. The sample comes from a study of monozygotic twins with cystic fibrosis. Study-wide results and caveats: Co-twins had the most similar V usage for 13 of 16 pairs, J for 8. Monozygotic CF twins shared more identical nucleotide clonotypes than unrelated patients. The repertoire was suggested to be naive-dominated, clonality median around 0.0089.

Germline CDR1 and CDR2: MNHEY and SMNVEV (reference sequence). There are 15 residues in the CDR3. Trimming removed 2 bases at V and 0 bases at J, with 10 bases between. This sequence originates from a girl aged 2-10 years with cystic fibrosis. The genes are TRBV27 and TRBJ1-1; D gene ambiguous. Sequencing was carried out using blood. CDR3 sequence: CASSLGPAMNTEAFF. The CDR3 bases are TGTGCCAGCAGTTTAGGGCCGGCGATGAACACTGAAGCTTTCTTT.